The 25 T cell receptor beta chains reported below all come from one sample, sequenced in a study of blood T cell repertoires in COVID-19. Profiled with immunoSEQ multiplex PCR; TCRdb holds only in-frame clones, not every one. The sample holds 200,000 to 250,000 clones, 83% seen once. Sample: peripheral blood. The receptors shown here come from a woman aged 45-65 years with acute or convalescent COVID-19.

This chain links TRBV28 with TRBJ1-1; 7 nucleotides agree with TRBD1. Germline loops: CDR1 MDHEN, CDR2 SYDVKM. The V segment lost 3 bases and the J segment 5 bases; nucleotides outside the gene matches: 6. The CDR3 consists of 14 residues. CDR3 sequence: CASSLSGGSTEAFF. In DNA form, the CDR3 reads TGTGCCAGCAGTTTGTCAGGGGGGAGTACTGAAGCTTTCTTT.

The rearrangement joins TRBV7-2 to TRBJ1-1, with a tentative D call TRBD1 (5 bases). The CDR3 length is 15 residues. Germline CDR1 is SGHTA and CDR2 is FQGNSA. The V and J ends lost 3 bases and 0 bases respectively, with 11 bases between them. CDR3 coding DNA: TGTGCCAGCAGCTTGGCAGACAGCGTGAACACTGAAGCTTTCTTT. Its protein is CASSLADSVNTEAFF.

The CDR3 nucleotides read TGTGCCAGTAGTACTAGCGGCGAGCAGTACTTC. Translation gives CASSTSGEQYF. The V gene is TRBV12-3 or TRBV12-4, the J gene TRBJ2-7, with 8 nucleotides matching TRBD2. The CDR3 runs 11 residues. Germline trimming cut 9 bases from V and 6 bases from J; bases unmatched to any gene: 4.

The chain recombines TRBV18 with TRBJ2-7; 11 bases line up with TRBD2. Unmatched junction bases numbered 6, after V lost 6 bases and J lost 5 bases. This CDR3 is built from 14 residues. From germline, CDR1 is KGHSH and CDR2 LQKENI. The DNA for the CDR3 is TGTGCCAGCTCCCGTAGCGGGAGGGAAGACGAGCAGTACTTC. This gives the protein CASSRSGREDEQYF.

The genes are TRBV5-6 and TRBJ1-4; perhaps TRBD1 as D (6 bases). The germline V gene has CDR1 SGHDT and CDR2 YYEEEE. The CDR3 has 13 amino acids. V lost 5 bases and J 8 bases, leaving 13 bases between the germline ends. CDR3 in DNA: TGTGCCAGCAGTACTCGGACAGAAGAAAAACTGTTTTTT. As protein: CASSTRTEEKLFF.

The V and J genes are TRBV19 and TRBJ1-4; D is undetermined. The CDR3 totals 12 residues. Germline CDR1 LNHDA, CDR2 SQIVND (reference sequence). V gave up 9 bases and J gave up 4 bases, with 9 bases separating them. The CDR3 nucleotides read TGTGCCAGCGCCGGACTTAATGAAAAACTGTTTTTT. This encodes CASAGLNEKLFF.

This clone was observed once. This chain connects TRBV3-1 (or the pseudogene TRBV3-2) to TRBJ2-3; the D is unclear. Germline V gene lookup returns CDR1 LGHDT and CDR2 YNNKEL (reference sequence). V lost 5 bases, J lost 7 bases, and 13 bases lay in between. The CDR3 runs to 13 residues. The CDR3 bases are TGTGCCAGCAGCTCGTCCACCGCGAATACGCAGTATTTT. Translating gives CASSSSTANTQYF.

The genes are TRBV6-5 and TRBJ2-3; weak D call: TRBD1 (5 bases). The V end lost 7 bases, the J end lost 0 bases, and 8 bases lay between the germline ends. CDR1 is MNHEY, CDR2 SVGAGI, per germline. This CDR3 contains 13 residues. Here the CDR3 reads CASIDSSTDTQYF. CDR3 nucleotide sequence: TGTGCCAGCATCGACAGTAGCACAGATACGCAGTATTTT.

The gene calls are TRBV19 and TRBJ2-1; 7 bases agree with TRBD1. The CDR3 consists of 14 residues. Germline V gene sequence: CDR1 LNHDA, CDR2 SQIVND (reference sequence). With V trimmed by 6 bases and J by 8 bases, 10 bases remained unmatched. In DNA form, the CDR3 reads TGTGCCAGTAGCGGTGAGGGGGCTTTCGATGAGCAGTTCTTC. Translating it yields CASSGEGAFDEQFF.

Ten or more counts support this clone. This chain connects TRBV9 to TRBJ2-5; 7 nucleotides agree with TRBD1. The CDR3 has 15 amino acids. Germline V gene sequence: CDR1 SGDLS, CDR2 YYNGEE. The V gene end was trimmed by 4 bases and the J gene end by 3 bases; junction bases not matched to a gene: 9. In nucleotides, the CDR3 is TGTGCCAGCAGCCAAGGACAGGTTTACGAAGAGACCCAGTACTTC. This gives the protein CASSQGQVYEETQYF.

The chain is built from TRBV7-2 and TRBJ2-7; D remains ambiguous. Germline V lookup: CDR1 SGHTA, CDR2 FQGNSA. The CDR3 is 17 residues long. V shed 1 base and J shed 5 bases, with 21 bases lying between them. The DNA for the CDR3 is TGTGCCAGCAGCTTAGAATCTGCTGCTCCTAATTTAAACGAGCAGTACTTC. Protein: CASSLESAAPNLNEQYF. Full variable domain (remainder filled in from reference TRBV7-2 and TRBJ2-7): GAGVSQSPSNKVTEKGKDVELRCDPISGHTALYWYRQSLGQGLEFLIYFQGNSAPDKSGLPSDRFSAERTGGSVSTLTIQRTQQEDSAVYLCASSLESAAPNLNEQYFGPGTRLTVT.

The CDR3 DNA is TGTGCCAGCAGCGCCCGGGAAGGCATGGGAAAACTGTTTTTT. This sequence encodes CASSAREGMGKLFF. This rearrangement joins TRBV6-5 to TRBJ1-4; the D is unclear. There are 14 residues in the CDR3. V lost 6 bases to trimming and J lost 10 bases, with 18 bases between them. The V gene's germline CDR1 is MNHEY and CDR2 SVGAGI.

The J gene is TRBJ1-2, the V gene TRBV12-5; 8 positions match TRBD1. The V gene end was trimmed by 4 bases and the J gene end by 8 bases; junction bases not matched to a gene: 3. The CDR3 is 12 amino acids. Germline-derived CDR1 and CDR2 are LGHNT and FRNRAP. This CDR3 is CASGSDRGGYTF. The CDR3 region has the DNA TGTGCTAGTGGTTCAGACAGGGGCGGCTACACCTTC.

The V gene is TRBV2, the J gene TRBJ2-1; 13 bases map to TRBD2. V lost 6 bases and J lost 9; bases outside the gene matches: 5. CDR1 is SNHLY and CDR2 is FYNNEI in the germline V gene. The CDR3 has 14 residues. CDR3 in amino acids: CASSGTSGISEQFF. The DNA for the CDR3 is TGTGCCAGCAGCGGGACTAGCGGGATCAGTGAGCAGTTCTTC. The whole variable domain, remainder taken from reference TRBV2 and TRBJ2-1, is EPEVTQTPSHQVTQMGQEVILRCVPISNHLYFYWYRQILGQKVEFLVSFYNNEISEKSEIFDDQFSVERPDGSNFTLKIRSTKLEDSAMYFCASSGTSGISEQFFGPGTRLTVL.

This rearrangement joins TRBV6-5 to TRBJ1-1; 12 bases agree with TRBD1. V trimming: 6 bases; J trimming: 3 bases; junction bases outside the gene matches: 5. Germline V CDR1 and CDR2: MNHEY, SVGAGI. The CDR3 extends over 15 amino acids. CDR3 nucleotides: TGTGCCAGCAGGGGACAGGGGGCGGGTGACACTGAAGCTTTCTTT. Translating gives CASRGQGAGDTEAFF.

The rearrangement uses TRBV19 and TRBJ2-3, with D tentatively TRBD1 or TRBD2 (7 bases each). Trimming took 4 bases from V and 8 from J, leaving 13 bases between them. The CDR3 has 13 amino acids. Germline V lookup: CDR1 LNHDA, CDR2 SQIVND (reference sequence). As DNA, the CDR3 is TGTGCCAGTAGTAGAGACAGGGAGGGTACGCAGTATTTT. Its protein product is CASSRDREGTQYF.

The chain has TRBV7-9 and TRBJ1-1; 8 bases line up with TRBD1. The CDR3 consists of 14 residues. Germline values: CDR1 SEHNR, CDR2 FQNEAQ (reference sequence). V dropped 5 bases and J dropped 4; count of bases not matched to a gene: 6. In DNA form, the CDR3 reads TGTGCCAGCAGCCCCAGGGGGCCGGGCACTGAAGCTTTCTTT. Protein: CASSPRGPGTEAFF.

The rearrangement joins TRBV7-2 to TRBJ2-7, with 12 bases fitting TRBD1. CDR3 size: 16 residues. The V gene's germline CDR1 is SGHTA and CDR2 FQGNSA. The trim removed 1 base at V and 4 bases at J, leaving 5 bases unmatched. This chain's CDR3 is CASSLEGGQGAYEQYF. The CDR3 coding sequence is TGTGCCAGCAGCTTAGAGGGGGGACAGGGGGCTTACGAGCAGTACTTC.

The chain links TRBV15 to TRBJ1-3; 9 positions agree with TRBD1. Germline V CDR1 and CDR2: LNHNV, YYDKDF (reference sequence). This CDR3 is built from 15 residues. The trim removed 5 bases at V and 5 bases at J, leaving 7 bases unmatched. Here the CDR3 reads CATSGYRGLRNTIYF. The CDR3 DNA follows: TGTGCCACCAGCGGCTACAGGGGGCTTAGAAACACCATATATTTT.

The chain has TRBV19 and TRBJ2-2; D gene uncertain. With 4 bases removed from V and 0 bases from J, the gap between germline ends came to 6 bases. Germline V CDR1 and CDR2: LNHDA, SQIVND (reference sequence). There are 14 residues in the CDR3. In nucleotides, the CDR3 is TGTGCCAGTAGTACGACACCGAACACCGGGGAGCTGTTTTTT. This sequence encodes CASSTTPNTGELFF.

V usage is TRBV5-1 and J usage is TRBJ2-7, with 7 bases that match TRBD2. Germline V gene sequence: CDR1 SGHRS, CDR2 YFSETQ. The V and J ends lost 6 bases and 3 bases, in that order; junction bases with no gene match: 15. CDR3 size: 16 residues. CDR3 protein: CASTPLWSGDYYEQYF. DNA for the CDR3: TGCGCCAGCACCCCTTTGTGGAGCGGGGACTACTACGAGCAGTACTTC. The entire variable domain, with the rest obtained from reference TRBV5-1 and TRBJ2-7, is as follows: KAGVTQTPRYLIKTRGQQVTLSCSPISGHRSVSWYQQTPGQGLQFLFEYFSETQRNKGNFPGRFSGRQFSNSRSEMNVSTLELGDSALYLCASTPLWSGDYYEQYFGPGTRLTVT.

This rearrangement joins TRBV19 to TRBJ2-6, with D possibly matching TRBD2 (5 bases). The CDR3 consists of 13 residues. Trimming cost V 10 bases and J 4 bases, with 11 bases left between them. Germline CDR1 and CDR2: LNHDA and SQIVND (reference sequence). The CDR3 sequence: CATRVSGANVLTF. CDR3 DNA sequence: TGTGCCACGAGGGTTTCAGGGGCCAACGTCCTGACTTTC.

J is TRBJ2-1 and V is TRBV7-2; TRBD1 matches 9 bases. Germline V gives CDR1 SGHTA, CDR2 FQGNSA. Unmatched junction bases numbered 8, after V lost 7 bases and J lost 7 bases. The CDR3 length is 14 residues. The CDR3 spells CASTTGGALNEQFF. The CDR3 DNA reads TGTGCCAGCACGACAGGGGGGGCGCTTAATGAGCAGTTCTTC.

The chain carries TRBV14 and TRBJ2-1; TRBD1 agrees at 8 bases. After removal of 4 bases from V and 3 bases from J, the junction contained 5 bases not matched to a gene. The germline V gene has CDR1 SGHDN and CDR2 FVKESK. The CDR3 is 15 amino acids. CDR3 sequence (DNA): TGTGCCAGCAGCCCTCGACAGGGGTACTACAATGAGCAGTTCTTC. Encoded protein: CASSPRQGYYNEQFF.

The chain recombines TRBV9 with TRBJ1-5; weak D call: TRBD1 (6 bases). The germline gives CDR1 SGDLS, CDR2 YYNGEE. The CDR3 is 14 residues long. With 3 bases removed from V and 3 bases from J, the gap between germline ends came to 10 bases. The CDR3 loop is CASSEQGSNQPQHF. CDR3 in DNA: TGTGCCAGCAGCGAACAGGGTTCCAATCAGCCCCAGCATTTT.